The clone carrying this TCR beta chain was recorded at least ten times. As yet, its antigen is unknown. The cDNA had a unique molecular identifier and a template-switch universal primer site. Using its own MiXCR run on the 5' RACE reads, TCRdb lists one record per CDR3 protein. The sample has hundreds of thousands of distinct CDR3 sequences, 6.1% seen once. This entry comes from a study of identical twins. CDR3 length equals 17 residues. Trimming cost V 3 bases and J 2 bases, with 19 bases left between them. Germline V gives CDR1 WNHNN, CDR2 SYGVQD (reference sequence). General study results and limits: The abundant beta clonotypes from cord blood had fewer insertions, and memory repertoires had none of this.

Healthy Caucasians made up all donors. This chain connects TRBV10-1 to TRBJ2-5; unclear D gene. Sequenced input: naive T cells sorted from blood. This clonotype was obtained from a man younger than 35 in good health. The CDR3 nucleotides read TGCGCCAGCAGTGATTTTAGGATTGGGCCGTCTCAAGAGACCCAGTACTTC. Protein sequence: CASSDFRIGPSQETQYF.